This T cell receptor beta chain was sequenced for a study of CD8+CD57+ T cells in acquired aplastic anemia. Findings of the study overall: Significance was not reached for CD8+ Simpson's diversity between patients and controls.

About this clonotype itself: Antigen: not known.

Germline values: CDR1 LNHNV, CDR2 YYDKDF (reference sequence). CDR3 length equals 14 residues. Trimming stripped 4 bases from V and 3 bases from J, with 10 bases between. Sequencing was done on patients that had shown CD8+CD57+ cell expansion by flow cytometry. Diagnosis of severe acquired aplastic anemia applied to all patients. TCR beta VDJ and CDR3 were profiled, and genomic DNA was the template. TCRdb analysed the reads with MiXCR anew, one entry per CDR3 protein. The sample holds tens of thousands of distinct CDR3 sequences, roughly 69% seen once. The clonotype comes from a human donor with aplastic anemia. The genes are TRBV15 and TRBJ1-5; no clear D. Input material: sorted CD4+, CD8+, or CD8+CD57+ T cells (not recorded which) from PBMCs. The CDR3, as DNA: TGTGCCACCAGCACGAGACGGAACAATCAGCCCCAGCATTTT. Its protein product is CATSTRRNNQPQHF.